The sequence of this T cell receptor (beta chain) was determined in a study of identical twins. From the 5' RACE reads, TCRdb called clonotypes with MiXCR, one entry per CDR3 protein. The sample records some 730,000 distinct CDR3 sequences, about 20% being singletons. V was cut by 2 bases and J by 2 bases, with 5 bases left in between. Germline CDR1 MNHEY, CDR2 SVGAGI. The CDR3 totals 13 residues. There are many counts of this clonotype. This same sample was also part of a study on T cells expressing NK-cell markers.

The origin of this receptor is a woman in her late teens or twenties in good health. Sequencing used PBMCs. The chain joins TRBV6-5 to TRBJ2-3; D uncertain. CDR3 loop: CASSYPNTDTQYF. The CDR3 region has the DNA TGTGCCAGCAGTTACCCTAACACAGATACGCAGTATTTT.